A selection of T cell receptor beta chains follows, all from one sample in a study of shared clonotypes between healthy human individuals. Produced via immunoSEQ multiplex PCR; TCRdb's table is partial and in-frame only. Of hundreds of thousands of clones detected, about 96% appear once; the ten largest clones hold 0.2% to 0.25%. The sample comprised naive CD8+ T cells sorted from blood. The receptor source for this set is a man between 25 and 39 years old in good health. Both conserved end residues are part of each CDR3. D genes are given only for firm matches. Size tells how often a clone was seen (once, few, many) or the class of an expanded clone, and some rows leave it out.

J	V	D	size	length	DNA	CDR3
TRBJ2-1	TRBV6-1	.	.	14	TGTGCCAGCAGTTTGACAGTATCCTACAATGAGCAGTTCTTC	CASSLTVSYNEQFF
TRBJ2-7	TRBV5-4	TRBD1	.	15	TGTGCCAGCAGCTTGTCTCCGGGACAGGGTTTCGAGCAGTACTTC	CASSLSPGQGFEQYF
TRBJ2-1	TRBV29-1	TRBD1	.	14	TGCAGCGTTGATACCGGGACAGGGTTTGATGAGCAGTTCTTC	CSVDTGTGFDEQFF
TRBJ2-7	TRBV6-1	.	.	14	TGTGCCAGCAGTGAATACGGCGGGATCTACGAGCAGTACTTC	CASSEYGGIYEQYF
TRBJ2-5	TRBV25-1	.	.	12	TGTGCCAGCAGTGAATACCGGGAGACCCAGTACTTC	CASSEYRETQYF
TRBJ2-1	TRBV7-9	.	.	13	TGTGCCAGCAGCTTAGAGGGGGGCAATGAGCAGTTCTTC	CASSLEGGNEQFF
TRBJ1-1	TRBV11-2	TRBD1	.	17	TGTGCCAGCAGCTTACTCCCGGGACAGGGGAAACAATCTGAAGCTTTCTTT	CASSLLPGQGKQSEAFF
TRBJ2-3	TRBV5-5	.	.	15	TGTGCCAGCAGCATCGGCCAGAGGGGCACAGATACGCAGTATTTT	CASSIGQRGTDTQYF
TRBJ1-1	TRBV9	.	.	13	TGTGCCAGCAGTCATACGGACGGCACTGAAGCTTTCTTT	CASSHTDGTEAFF
TRBJ2-7	TRBV4-1	TRBD2	.	14	TGCGCCAGCAGCCAAGCTAGCGGGTCCTACGAGCAGTACTTC	CASSQASGSYEQYF
TRBJ2-1	TRBV19	.	once	16	TGTGCCAGTACCCCTCCACGGGGGAACTCCTACAATGAGCAGTTCTTC	CASTPPRGNSYNEQFF
TRBJ1-2	TRBV10-3	.	.	12	TGTGCCCTAAGGGGATCTGACTATGGCTACACCTTC	CALRGSDYGYTF
TRBJ2-7	TRBV11-2	.	.	14	TGTGCCAGCAGCCCAGGAGGCGGGATCTACGAGCAGTACTTC	CASSPGGGIYEQYF
TRBJ1-1	TRBV19	.	.	12	TGTGCCAGTAGTATGGGAAACACTGAAGCTTTCTTT	CASSMGNTEAFF
TRBJ2-1	TRBV6-1	TRBD2	.	14	TGTGCCAGCAGTGAACTAGCGGGAGTTCATGAGCAGTTCTTC	CASSELAGVHEQFF
TRBJ2-5	TRBV5-1	TRBD1	.	14	TGCGCCAGCAGCCTAAGACAGGGGGCCGAGACCCAGTACTTC	CASSLRQGAETQYF
TRBJ2-1	TRBV13	.	.	13	TGTGCCAGCAGCTCGGACGAGAACAATGAGCAGTTCTTC	CASSSDENNEQFF
TRBJ2-3	TRBV5-5	.	once	15	TGTGCCAGCAGCTCCGGGGGTTTTTACGCAGATACGCAGTATTTT	CASSSGGFYADTQYF
TRBJ2-1	TRBV7-6	TRBD2	once	18	TGTGCCAGCAGCTTAGGCGGGGTAGCGGGAGGGCCTTACAATGAGCAGTTCTTC	CASSLGGVAGGPYNEQFF
TRBJ2-5	TRBV11-2	.	.	13	TGTGCCAGCAGGGGGGAGTACGATGAGACCCAGTACTTC	CASRGEYDETQYF
TRBJ2-1	TRBV5-8	TRBD2	.	14	TGTGCCAGCAGCTTGGAGGGAGGGCCACGCGAGCAGTTCTTC	CASSLEGGPREQFF
TRBJ2-7	TRBV18	.	.	13	TGTGCCAGCTCACCGGGCAGCTCCTACGAGCAGTACTTC	CASSPGSSYEQYF
TRBJ2-7	TRBV7-9	TRBD1	.	13	TGTGCCAGCCAGGACAGGGGGTCCTACGAGCAGTACTTC	CASQDRGSYEQYF
TRBJ2-7	TRBV15	.	.	13	TGTGCCACCAGCAGAGACTTACCCTACGAGCAGTACTTC	CATSRDLPYEQYF
TRBJ2-7	TRBV18	.	.	14	TGTGCCAGCTCACCACGGAGGGCAGTCTACGAGCAGTACTTC	CASSPRRAVYEQYF
TRBJ2-2	TRBV28	.	.	13	TGTGCCAGCAGTCCACAGGGCGCCGGGGAGCTGTTTTTT	CASSPQGAGELFF
TRBJ1-3	TRBV29-1	.	.	14	TGCAGCGTCACGATAGGGACTTCTGGAAACACCATATATTTT	CSVTIGTSGNTIYF
TRBJ2-1	TRBV6-1	TRBD2	.	15	TGTGCCAGCAGTCAAGGGACTAGCGGATACAATGAGCAGTTCTTC	CASSQGTSGYNEQFF
TRBJ1-1	TRBV9	TRBD1	.	15	TGTGCCAGCAGTCCTCCCGACAGGGCGAACACTGAAGCTTTCTTT	CASSPPDRANTEAFF
TRBJ1-2	TRBV7-9	TRBD1	.	13	TGTGCCAGCAGCTTGGGACAGGGTTATGGCTACACCTTC	CASSLGQGYGYTF
TRBJ2-7	TRBV7-9	.	.	15	TGTGCCAGCAGCCCCGAGTCCGGGACCGCCTACGAGCAGTACTTC	CASSPESGTAYEQYF
TRBJ2-7	TRBV27	.	.	11	TGTGCCAGCAGTTCTCCGCGGGAGCAGTACTTC	CASSSPREQYF